The 8 T cell receptor beta chains below were found in one sample sequenced in a study of cytomegalovirus exposure and HLA in healthy donors. Researchers ran the PCR with 60 Vbeta and 13 Jbeta primers. The protocol was immunoSEQ multiplex PCR, while the TCRdb copy is restricted to in-frame clones and leaves out a portion. The sample lists about 160,000 clones, approximately 81% occurring once. The sequencing input was PBMCs. The receptors derive from a female donor in good health and CMV-seronegative.

The chain employs TRBV2 and TRBJ2-7; D may be TRBD1 (5 bases). This CDR3 is built from 12 residues. The V and J ends lost 5 bases and 4 bases respectively, with 9 bases between them. From germline, CDR1 is SNHLY and CDR2 FYNNEI. CDR3 coding DNA: TGTGCCAGCAGTCTTGACAGTTACGAGCAGTACTTC. Translation: CASSLDSYEQYF.

The chain combines TRBV19 with TRBJ1-5; 8 bases fit TRBD1. The germline gives CDR1 LNHDA, CDR2 SQIVND (reference sequence). J was trimmed by 6 bases and V by 5 bases; bases with no gene match: 9. The CDR3 covers 15 residues. The CDR3, as DNA: TGTGCCAGTAGTCAGGGGGCGCAGGATGGTCAGCCCCAGCATTTT. This codes for CASSQGAQDGQPQHF.

The CDR3 DNA follows: TGTGCCAGCAGCTTAAAGACTAGCGGGAGCGTCGAGCAGTACTTC. Amino acid sequence: CASSLKTSGSVEQYF. This chain connects TRBV7-9 to TRBJ2-7; 12 bases match TRBD2. V trimming: 2 bases; J trimming: 6 bases; junction bases outside the gene matches: 5. The V gene's germline CDR1 is SEHNR and CDR2 FQNEAQ (reference sequence). The CDR3 spans 15 residues. The whole variable domain, filled in from reference TRBV7-9 and TRBJ2-7, reads DTGVSQNPRHKITKRGQNVTFRCDPISEHNRLYWYRQTLGQGPEFLTYFQNEAQLEKSRLLSDRFSAERPKGSFSTLEIQRTEQGDSAMYLCASSLKTSGSVEQYFGPGTRLTVT.

The gene calls are TRBV7-2 and TRBJ2-3, with 10 bases identical to TRBD2. Germline V gene sequence: CDR1 SGHTA, CDR2 FQGNSA. CDR3 length: 15 residues. V lost 5 bases, J lost 6 bases, and 8 bases stayed unmatched. This CDR3 reads CASSSGSGRLDTQYF. In DNA, the CDR3 is TGTGCCAGCAGCAGTGGTAGCGGGAGGCTGGATACGCAGTATTTT.

V usage is TRBV6-4 and J usage is TRBJ2-1; 10 bases line up with TRBD2. Trimming at V came to 4 bases and at J to 7 bases, leaving 7 bases not matched to a gene. The CDR3 is 15 amino acids. In germline, CDR1 is MRHNA, CDR2 SNTAGT. DNA of the CDR3: TGTGCCAGCAGTGTAAAACTAGCGGGGACAAATGAGCAGTTCTTC. Translated: CASSVKLAGTNEQFF.

This clone is a singleton in its sample. This chain joins TRBV2 and TRBJ2-5; the D gene is possibly TRBD1 (5 bases). The J call is in doubt because the DNA end fits TRBJ2-7 better. Germline CDR1 is SNHLY and CDR2 is FYNNEI. The CDR3 sequence is 13 residues long. CDR3: CASNQQGNYEQYF. In nucleotides, the CDR3 is TGTGCCAGCAACCAGCAGGGAAACTACGAGCAGTACTTC.

This chain links TRBV7-2 with TRBJ2-7, with 8 bases lining up with TRBD1. The CDR3 spans 14 residues. Germline V gene sequence: CDR1 SGHTA, CDR2 FQGNSA. Unmatched junction bases numbered 6, after V lost 5 bases and J lost 3 bases. Written as DNA, the CDR3 is TGTGCCAGCAGCACCAACGGACAGGGCTACGAGCAGTACTTC. Protein product: CASSTNGQGYEQYF.

This clone was picked up one time. This rearrangement joins TRBV10-2 to TRBJ2-5, with 8 bases fitting TRBD1. The J call may not be correct, given that the DNA end is closer to TRBJ2-7. Germline V lookup: CDR1 WSHSY, CDR2 SAAADI. This CDR3 spans 13 amino acids. CDR3: CASNIGQGLEQYF. The CDR3 nucleotides are TGCGCCAGCAATATAGGACAGGGACTCGAGCAGTACTTC.